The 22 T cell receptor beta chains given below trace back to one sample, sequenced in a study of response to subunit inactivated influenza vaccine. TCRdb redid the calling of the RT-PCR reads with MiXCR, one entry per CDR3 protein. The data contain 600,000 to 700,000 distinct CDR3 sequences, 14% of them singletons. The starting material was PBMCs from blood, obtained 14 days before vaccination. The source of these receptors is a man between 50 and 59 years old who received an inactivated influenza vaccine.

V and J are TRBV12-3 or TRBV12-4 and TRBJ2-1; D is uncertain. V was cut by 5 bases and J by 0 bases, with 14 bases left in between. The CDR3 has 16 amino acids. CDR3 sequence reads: CASSVGPGHSYNEQFF. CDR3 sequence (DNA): TGTGCCAGCAGTGTAGGCCCCGGTCACTCCTACAATGAGCAGTTCTTC.

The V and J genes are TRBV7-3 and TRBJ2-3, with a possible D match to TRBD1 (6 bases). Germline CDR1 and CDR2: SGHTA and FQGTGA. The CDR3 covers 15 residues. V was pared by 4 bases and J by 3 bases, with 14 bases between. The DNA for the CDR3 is TGTGCCAGCAGCTCAACAGGGAGATGGACAGATACGCAGTATTTT. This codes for CASSSTGRWTDTQYF. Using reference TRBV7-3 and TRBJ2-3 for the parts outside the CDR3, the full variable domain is GAGVSQTPSNKVTEKGKYVELRCDPISGHTALYWYRQSLGQGPEFLIYFQGTGAADDSGLPNDRFFAVRPEGSVSTLKIQRTERGDSAVYLCASSSTGRWTDTQYFGPGTRLTVL.

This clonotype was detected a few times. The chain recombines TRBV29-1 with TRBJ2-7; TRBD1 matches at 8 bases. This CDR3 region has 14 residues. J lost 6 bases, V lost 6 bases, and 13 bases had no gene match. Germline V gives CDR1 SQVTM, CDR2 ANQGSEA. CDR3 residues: CSVPQGTGGSEQYF. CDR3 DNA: TGCAGCGTCCCACAGGGGACAGGCGGTTCCGAGCAGTACTTC.

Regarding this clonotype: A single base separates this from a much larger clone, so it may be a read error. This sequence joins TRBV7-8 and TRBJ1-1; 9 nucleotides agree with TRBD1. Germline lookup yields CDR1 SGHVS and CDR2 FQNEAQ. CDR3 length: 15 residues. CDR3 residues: CASSVGQGTNIEAFF. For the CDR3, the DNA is TGTGCCAGCAGCGTGGGACAGGGAACGAACATTGAAGCTTTCTTT.

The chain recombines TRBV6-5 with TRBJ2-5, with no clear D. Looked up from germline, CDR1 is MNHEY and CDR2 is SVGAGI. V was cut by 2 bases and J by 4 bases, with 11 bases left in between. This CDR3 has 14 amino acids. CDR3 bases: TGTGCCAGCAGTTACGAGGCGCGCGGAGAGACCCAGTACTTC. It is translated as CASSYEARGETQYF.

The CDR3 loop reads CASNSGTGDREQYF. CDR3 in DNA: TGTGCCAGCAACTCCGGGACAGGGGATCGTGAGCAGTACTTC. The chain is built from TRBV7-9 and TRBJ2-7; 10 bases map to TRBD1. CDR1 and CDR2 from the germline V gene are SEHNR and FQNEAQ (reference sequence). The length of the CDR3 is 14 residues. With 7 bases clipped from V and 7 bases from J, the junction kept 10 bases outside the gene matches.

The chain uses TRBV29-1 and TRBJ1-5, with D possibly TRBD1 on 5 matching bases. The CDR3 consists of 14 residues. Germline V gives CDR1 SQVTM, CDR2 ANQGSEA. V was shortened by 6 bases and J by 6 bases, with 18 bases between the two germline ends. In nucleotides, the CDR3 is TGCAGCGTCCGCGTCGGGGGTTTCGGTCAGCCCCAGCATTTT. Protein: CSVRVGGFGQPQHF.

This CDR3 reads CATTGSGNTIYF. DNA for the CDR3: TGTGCCACCACGGGCTCTGGAAACACCATATATTTT. The chain joins TRBV12-3 or TRBV12-4 to TRBJ1-3; no firm D call. Trimming cost V 10 bases and J 0 bases, with 7 bases left between them. The CDR3 has 12 amino acids.

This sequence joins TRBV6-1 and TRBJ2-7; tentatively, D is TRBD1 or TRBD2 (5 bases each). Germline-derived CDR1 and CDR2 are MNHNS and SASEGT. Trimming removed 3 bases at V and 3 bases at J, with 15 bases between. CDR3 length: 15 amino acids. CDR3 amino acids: CASSDWGSPNYEQYF. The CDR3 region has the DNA TGTGCCAGCAGTGATTGGGGGTCCCCCAACTACGAGCAGTACTTC.

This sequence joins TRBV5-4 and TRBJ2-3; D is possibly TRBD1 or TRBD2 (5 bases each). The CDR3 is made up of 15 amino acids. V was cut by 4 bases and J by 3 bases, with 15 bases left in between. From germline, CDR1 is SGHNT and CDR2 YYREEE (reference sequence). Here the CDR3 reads CASSPIVGVTDTQYF. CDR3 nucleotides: TGTGCCAGCAGCCCTATCGTGGGGGTGACAGATACGCAGTATTTT.

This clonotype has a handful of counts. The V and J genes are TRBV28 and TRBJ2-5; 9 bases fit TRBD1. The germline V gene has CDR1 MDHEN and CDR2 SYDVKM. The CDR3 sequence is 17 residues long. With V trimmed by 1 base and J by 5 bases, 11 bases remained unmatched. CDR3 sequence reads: CASSLSPNRGHGETQYF. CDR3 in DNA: TGTGCCAGCAGTTTATCCCCTAACAGGGGGCACGGGGAGACCCAGTACTTC.

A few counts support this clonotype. Here the CDR3 reads CASSLGLHSGEQFF. In DNA, the CDR3 is TGTGCCAGCAGCTTGGGGCTCCACAGCGGTGAGCAGTTCTTC. The rearrangement uses TRBV5-8 and TRBJ2-1; tentative D call: TRBD2 (5 bases). The CDR3 runs to 14 residues. The germline gives CDR1 SGHTS, CDR2 YDEGEE. With 0 bases removed from V and 9 bases from J, the gap between germline ends came to 13 bases.

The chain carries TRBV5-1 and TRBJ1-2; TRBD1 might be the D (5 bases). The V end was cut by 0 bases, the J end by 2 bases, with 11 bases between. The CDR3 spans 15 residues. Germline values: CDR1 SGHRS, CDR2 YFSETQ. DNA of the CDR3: TGCGCCAGCAGCTTGGGACAGAAAATCAACTATGGCTACACCTTC. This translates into CASSLGQKINYGYTF.

This CDR3 is CSASASGQGDTQYF. DNA of the CDR3: TGCAGTGCTAGTGCCTCCGGACAGGGCGATACGCAGTATTTT. This chain joins TRBV20-1 and TRBJ2-3, with 8 positions matching TRBD1. The germline V gene encodes CDR1 DFQATT and CDR2 SNEGSKA (reference sequence). Trimming at V came to 3 bases and at J to 6 bases, leaving 8 bases not matched to a gene. The CDR3 runs 14 residues.

The CDR3 nucleotides read TGTGCCAGCACCCCTGACAGGGCCACAGATACGCAGTATTTT. This encodes CASTPDRATDTQYF. The genes are TRBV5-5 and TRBJ2-3; 7 positions match TRBD1. CDR1 is SGHKS, CDR2 YYEKEE, per germline (reference sequence). The CDR3 is 14 residues long. V was pared by 6 bases and J by 2 bases, with 6 bases of the junction left unmatched.

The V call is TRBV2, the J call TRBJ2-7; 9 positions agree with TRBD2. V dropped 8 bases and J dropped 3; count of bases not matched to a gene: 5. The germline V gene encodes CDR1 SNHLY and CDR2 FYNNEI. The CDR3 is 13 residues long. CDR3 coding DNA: TGTGCCAGCGGACGACTAGCGGACTACGAGCAGTACTTC. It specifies CASGRLADYEQYF.

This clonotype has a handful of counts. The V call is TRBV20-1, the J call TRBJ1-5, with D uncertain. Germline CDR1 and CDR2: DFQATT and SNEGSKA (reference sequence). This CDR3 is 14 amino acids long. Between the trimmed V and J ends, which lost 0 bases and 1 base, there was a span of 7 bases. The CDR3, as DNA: TGCAGTGCTAGAGAACTACTAAGCAATCAGCCCCAGCATTTT. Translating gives CSARELLSNQPQHF.

This CDR3 reads CASSIKGQSLYGYTF. CDR3 DNA sequence: TGTGCCAGTAGTATAAAAGGTCAGAGCCTCTATGGCTACACCTTC. The V call is TRBV19, the J call TRBJ1-2; D is ambiguous. Trimming pared 2 bases from V and 4 bases from J, leaving 14 bases between. Germline lookup yields CDR1 LNHDA and CDR2 SQIVND (reference sequence). The CDR3 spans 15 residues.

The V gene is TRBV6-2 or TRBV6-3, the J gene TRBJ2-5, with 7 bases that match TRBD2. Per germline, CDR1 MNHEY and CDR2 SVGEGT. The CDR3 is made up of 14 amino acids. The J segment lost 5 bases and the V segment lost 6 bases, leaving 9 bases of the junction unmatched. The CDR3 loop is CASSDRREIETQYF. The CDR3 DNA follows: TGTGCCAGCAGCGACCGGCGGGAGATTGAGACCCAGTACTTC.

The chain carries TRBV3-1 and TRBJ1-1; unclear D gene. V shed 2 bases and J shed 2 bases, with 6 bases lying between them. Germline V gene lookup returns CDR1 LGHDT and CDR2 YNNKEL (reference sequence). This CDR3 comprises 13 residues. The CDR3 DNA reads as TGTGCCAGCAGCCAACTGCCTAACACTGAAGCTTTCTTT. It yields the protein CASSQLPNTEAFF.

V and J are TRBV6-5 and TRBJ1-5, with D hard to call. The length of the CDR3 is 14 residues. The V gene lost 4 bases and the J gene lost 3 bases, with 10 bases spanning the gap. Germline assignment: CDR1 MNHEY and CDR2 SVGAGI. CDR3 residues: CASSLDGFNQPQHF. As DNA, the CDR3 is TGTGCCAGCAGTTTGGACGGTTTCAATCAGCCCCAGCATTTT.

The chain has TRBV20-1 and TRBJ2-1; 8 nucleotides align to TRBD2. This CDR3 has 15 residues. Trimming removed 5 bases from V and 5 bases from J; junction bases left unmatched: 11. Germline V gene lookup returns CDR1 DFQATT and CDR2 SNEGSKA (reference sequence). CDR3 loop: CSAVAGGLINNEQFF. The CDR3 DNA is TGCAGTGCTGTTGCGGGGGGCCTCATTAACAATGAGCAGTTCTTC.